This T cell receptor (beta chain) was captured in a study of T cell clonality in common variable immunodeficiency. V was trimmed by 3 bases and J by 1 base, leaving 8 bases between them. The CDR3 contains 15 residues. Germline lookup yields CDR1 SGHNT and CDR2 YYREEE (reference sequence). Repertoires were generated with immunoSEQ multiplex PCR, while TCRdb's copy carries only in-frame clones and drops some. The sample has about 81,000 clones, none seen only once. This clone was seen at least ten times. The read ends 3 residues shy of where the CDR3 ends; the end is completed using the germline J gene.

The chain carries TRBV5-4 and TRBJ2-6; no definite D call. The sample consisted of peripheral blood mononuclear cells. The sequence was obtained from a person between 18 and 70 years old in good health. The CDR3 spells CASSSQVSGANVLTF. The CDR3 DNA, read in part, is TGTGCCAGCAGCTCTCAGGTATCTGGGGCCAACGTC.